The 20 T cell receptor beta chains given below trace back to one sample, sequenced in a study of cytomegalovirus exposure and HLA in healthy donors. The PCR was carried out with 60 Vbeta primers and 13 Jbeta primers. The method was immunoSEQ multiplex PCR; TCRdb's version includes in-frame clones alone and lacks a portion of them. The data show some 150,000 clones, with 81% seen just once and roughly an eighth held by the top ten. Sequenced: PBMCs. These receptors were obtained from a woman between 45 and 60 years old in good health and CMV-seronegative.

This chain joins TRBV15 and TRBJ2-5; 11 nucleotides agree with TRBD2. The CDR3 totals 16 residues. After removal of 2 bases from V and 1 base from J, the junction contained 3 bases not matched to a gene. Germline V gene data show CDR1 as LNHNV and CDR2 as YYDKDF (reference sequence). In DNA, the CDR3 is TGTGCCACCAGCAGACGACTAGCGGGATTCCAAGAGACCCAGTACTTC. Translation gives CATSRRLAGFQETQYF.

The rearrangement joins TRBV10-3 to TRBJ1-6; D might be TRBD1 (6 bases). This CDR3 has 15 amino acids. Trimming shortened V by 0 bases and J by 6 bases, and 9 bases separated the two germline ends. In germline, CDR1 is ENHRY, CDR2 SYGVKD. CDR3 DNA sequence: TGTGCCATCAGTGAGTCGGCAGGGGTTAATTCACCCCTCCACTTT. Its translation: CAISESAGVNSPLHF.

V gene TRBV28 combines with J gene TRBJ1-4; 8 bases are shared with TRBD1. V shed 10 bases, J shed 8 bases, and the junction held 6 bases outside the gene matches. This CDR3 contains 12 residues. Germline CDR1 reads MDHEN; CDR2 reads SYDVKM. CDR3 amino acids: CATRQGNEKLFF. DNA of the CDR3: TGTGCCACGCGACAGGGGAACGAAAAACTGTTTTTT.

The J gene is TRBJ1-1, the V gene TRBV27; no definite D call. Germline CDR1 and CDR2: MNHEY and SMNVEV (reference sequence). The CDR3 length is 13 residues. V lost 8 bases and J lost 1, with 11 bases in between. The CDR3 region is CASSLRGNTEAFF. For the CDR3, the DNA is TGTGCCAGCTCCTTGAGAGGGAACACTGAAGCTTTCTTT.

In this sample, this clone turned up many times. The J gene is TRBJ1-1, the V gene TRBV15; 8 bases line up with TRBD1. J gave up 7 bases and V 3 bases, and 7 bases lay outside the gene matches. The CDR3 covers 14 residues. Germline V gives CDR1 LNHNV, CDR2 YYDKDF (reference sequence). CDR3 protein: CATSRDREYGEAFF. CDR3 nucleotide sequence: TGTGCCACCAGCAGGGACAGGGAGTATGGTGAAGCTTTCTTT.

This chain uses TRBV27 with TRBJ2-5; 7 bases are shared with TRBD2. Germline lookup yields CDR1 MNHEY and CDR2 SMNVEV (reference sequence). The CDR3 loop spans 16 amino acids. J lost 4 bases, V lost 5 bases, and 13 bases had no gene match. CDR3 in DNA: TGTGCCAGCAGTCCTCTAGCGGACCCCTGGGGAGAGACCCAGTACTTC. Residues: CASSPLADPWGETQYF.

This clone appeared a few times. The chain carries TRBV4-3 and TRBJ1-4; perhaps TRBD1 as D (5 bases). The CDR3 runs 15 residues. Germline V CDR1 and CDR2: LGHNA, YSLEER. V lost 0 bases and J lost 4, with 9 bases in between. In DNA, the CDR3 is TGCGCCAGCAGCCAAGAAGGGCAGGGTAATGAAAAACTGTTTTTT. It encodes CASSQEGQGNEKLFF.

The chain joins TRBV2 to TRBJ1-2, with D possibly TRBD1 on 5 matching bases. Germline CDR1 and CDR2: SNHLY and FYNNEI. CDR3 length: 13 amino acids. Between the trimmed V and J ends, which lost 7 bases and 7 bases, there was a span of 16 bases. CDR3 loop: CASKDTGGIGYTF. The CDR3 region has the DNA TGTGCCAGCAAGGACACCGGGGGGATTGGCTACACCTTC.

This clone occurred many times. The chain employs TRBV6-4 and TRBJ2-2, with 11 positions matching TRBD1. Germline-derived CDR1 and CDR2 are MRHNA and SNTAGT. V trimming: 3 bases; J trimming: 6 bases; junction bases outside the gene matches: 0. CDR3 length equals 14 residues. DNA of the CDR3: TGTGCCAGCAGTGAGGGACAGGGGGCCGGGGAGCTGTTTTTT. Translated: CASSEGQGAGELFF.

The CDR3 DNA reads as TGTGCCAGCAGTTTACGGCTAGGGGGCTACGAGCAGTACTTC. It is translated as CASSLRLGGYEQYF. The V gene is TRBV27, the J gene TRBJ2-7; tentative D call: TRBD1 (6 bases). CDR1 and CDR2 from the germline V gene are MNHEY and SMNVEV (reference sequence). The V gene lost 2 bases and the J gene lost 3 bases, with 11 bases spanning the gap. The CDR3 length is 14 residues.

The chain is built from TRBV28 and TRBJ1-2, with D unclear. The CDR3 runs 12 residues. Germline V gives CDR1 MDHEN, CDR2 SYDVKM. Trimming removed 2 bases at V and 8 bases at J, with 9 bases between. CDR3 DNA: TGTGCCAGCAGTTTACCGAGCGGGGGCTACACCTTC. Translation: CASSLPSGGYTF.

The V and J genes are TRBV7-8 and TRBJ2-1, with a possible D match to TRBD2 (5 bases). The germline V gene encodes CDR1 SGHVS and CDR2 FQNEAQ. With 5 bases removed from V and 5 bases from J, the gap between germline ends came to 13 bases. CDR3 length: 14 amino acids. CDR3 DNA sequence: TGTGCCAGCAGCAAACTAGTTATGCACAATGAGCAGTTCTTC. Encoded protein: CASSKLVMHNEQFF.

V gene TRBV13 combines with J gene TRBJ1-6, with TRBD1 identical over 10 bases. Looked up from germline, CDR1 is PRHDT and CDR2 is FYEKMQ (reference sequence). The CDR3 totals 14 residues. Trimming cost V 5 bases and J 7 bases; bases outside gene matches: 2. The CDR3 region has the DNA TGTGCCAGCAGCCAGGGACAGGGGAATTCACCCCTCCACTTT. Protein product: CASSQGQGNSPLHF.

This clone was recorded once. The genes are TRBV19 and TRBJ2-2, with 10 bases aligning to TRBD2. The CDR3 contains 16 residues. J was trimmed by 0 bases and V by 4 bases; bases with no gene match: 2. Germline V CDR1 and CDR2: LNHDA, SQIVND (reference sequence). DNA of the CDR3: TGTGCCAGTAGTAGGGGGACTAGCGCGAACACCGGGGAGCTGTTTTTT. Protein sequence: CASSRGTSANTGELFF.

The rearrangement uses TRBV5-1 and TRBJ2-7; D is unresolved. V dropped 5 bases and J dropped 3 bases, with 6 bases sitting between them. This CDR3 spans 11 amino acids. Per germline, CDR1 SGHRS and CDR2 YFSETQ. CDR3 sequence reads: CASSYGYEQYF. DNA of the CDR3: TGCGCCAGCAGTTACGGCTACGAGCAGTACTTC.

This clone was picked up a small number of times. The chain links TRBV4-1 to TRBJ2-3; 12 nucleotides line up with TRBD2. V shed 4 bases and J 5 bases; nucleotides not matched to a gene: 16. The V gene's germline CDR1 is MGHRA and CDR2 YSYEKL. There are 19 residues in the CDR3. The CDR3 loop reads CASSLGRLTSGRPGDTQYF. CDR3 nucleotide sequence: TGCGCCAGCAGCCTGGGACGGTTAACTAGCGGGAGGCCCGGAGATACGCAGTATTTT.

The chain joins TRBV30 to TRBJ2-1; D remains unclear. The CDR3 contains 10 residues. Trimming removed 0 bases from V and 9 bases from J, with 3 bases in between. The germline V gene has CDR1 GTSNPN and CDR2 SVGIG (reference sequence). CDR3 sequence reads: CAWSVSEQFF. The CDR3 DNA sequence: TGTGCCTGGAGTGTCAGTGAGCAGTTCTTC.

The chain employs TRBV7-3 and TRBJ2-3; 8 bases fit TRBD2. With 5 bases clipped from V and 1 base from J, the junction kept 2 bases outside the gene matches. CDR3 size: 14 residues. From germline, CDR1 is SGHTA and CDR2 FQGTGA. The CDR3 loop is CASSGAGGTDTQYF. CDR3 bases: TGTGCCAGCAGCGGAGCGGGGGGCACAGATACGCAGTATTTT.

This chain connects TRBV30 to TRBJ1-5; maybe TRBD1 (5 bases). The V and J ends lost 2 bases and 0 bases respectively, with 11 bases between them. CDR3 length equals 15 residues. Germline loops: CDR1 GTSNPN, CDR2 SVGIG (reference sequence). CDR3 in amino acids: CAWSSDGHSNQPQHF. CDR3 nucleotide sequence: TGTGCCTGGAGTTCGGACGGACATAGCAATCAGCCCCAGCATTTT.

The CDR3, as DNA: TGTGCCAGCAGCACCGGACAGAACACCGGGGAGCTGTTTTTT. Residues: CASSTGQNTGELFF. This chain connects TRBV7-7 to TRBJ2-2; TRBD1 is a possible D gene (5 bases). V was shortened by 5 bases and J by 1 base, with 8 bases between the two germline ends. Germline V gene data show CDR1 as SSHAT and CDR2 as FNYEAQ (reference sequence). The CDR3 is made up of 14 amino acids.